This T cell receptor (beta chain) was documented in a study of blood T cell repertoires in COVID-19. Using immunoSEQ multiplex PCR, the repertoire was profiled, and TCRdb retains in-frame clones only, with some absent. This sample yields around 94,000 clones, of which roughly 87% are seen a single time; 5% to 6.5% belongs to the top ten. Trimming took off 0 bases at V and 2 bases at J, with 10 bases between the two ends. This CDR3 has 16 amino acids. Germline assignment: CDR1 MGHRA and CDR2 YSYEKL. The sequence was collected from a woman aged 50 to 60 with COVID-19, enrolled during active disease. Specimen: peripheral blood. This chain links TRBV4-1 with TRBJ1-4; D gene uncertain. The CDR3 nucleotides are TGCGCCAGCAGCCAAGATTTCAGGCCCACTAATGAAAAACTGTTTTTT. Residues: CASSQDFRPTNEKLFF.